What follows is one TCR beta chain and its context. The data derive from a study of blood T cell repertoires in COVID-19. The V gene end was trimmed by 4 bases and the J gene end by 5 bases; junction bases not matched to a gene: 9. This CDR3 has 15 residues. Germline CDR1 reads SGHNT; CDR2 reads YYREEE (reference sequence). How the authors handled the data: Amplification with reference gene primers provided the estimates of nucleated cell counts. Only in-frame clones appear in the TCRdb table, and some are missing; sequencing was by immunoSEQ multiplex PCR. V, J and clone size are those of that table, while D and trimming were read from the DNA. The table has under 250,000 clones, 80% to 90% seen once.

The chain combines TRBV5-4 with TRBJ2-5; 9 bases match TRBD1. The sequencing sample was made of peripheral blood. The source is a woman aged 65 to 85 with acute or convalescent COVID-19. The chain's CDR3 is CASSPVGQGLETQYF. In DNA form, the CDR3 reads TGTGCCAGCAGCCCGGTGGGACAGGGACTGGAGACCCAGTACTTC.